These 30 T cell receptor beta chains were all obtained from the same sample, sequenced in a study of blood T cell repertoires in COVID-19. The assay was immunoSEQ multiplex PCR, and TCRdb's table has in-frame clones only and misses some. The table has roughly 320,000 clones, about nine tenths seen once. The sequenced sample was PBMCs or T cells enriched from blood (not recorded which). The receptors were sampled from a man in his thirties or forties who had recovered from COVID-19.

The chain employs TRBV30 and TRBJ2-7; 8 bases fit TRBD2. V dropped 4 bases and J dropped 2; count of bases not matched to a gene: 7. The CDR3 contains 14 residues. CDR1 is GTSNPN and CDR2 is SVGIG in the germline V gene (reference sequence). CDR3 sequence: CAWTLAGPAYEQYF. The CDR3, as DNA: TGTGCCTGGACCTTAGCGGGGCCAGCCTACGAGCAGTACTTC.

The gene calls are TRBV18 and TRBJ2-3; maybe TRBD2 (6 bases). CDR3 length: 17 amino acids. The germline gives CDR1 KGHSH, CDR2 LQKENI. V was clipped by 3 bases and J by 2 bases, with 18 bases between them. CDR3 region: CASSPREVRGPTDTQYF. As DNA, the CDR3 is TGTGCCAGCTCACCGAGAGAGGTGCGGGGACCCACAGATACGCAGTATTTT.

The chain uses TRBV5-1 and TRBJ1-2; D not certain. CDR1 is SGHRS, CDR2 YFSETQ, per germline. This CDR3 has 15 residues. V gave up 1 base and J gave up 7 bases, with 17 bases separating them. In DNA form, the CDR3 reads TGCGCCAGCAGCTTGACTGTACTCCGGGGAGGTGGCTACACCTTC. It is translated as CASSLTVLRGGGYTF. Full variable domain (remainder filled in from reference TRBV5-1 and TRBJ1-2): KAGVTQTPRYLIKTRGQQVTLSCSPISGHRSVSWYQQTPGQGLQFLFEYFSETQRNKGNFPGRFSGRQFSNSRSEMNVSTLELGDSALYLCASSLTVLRGGGYTFGSGTRLTVV.

V gene TRBV5-6 combines with J gene TRBJ1-1; D call uncertain. The ends were cut back, 4 bases at V and 0 bases at J, with 4 bases in the middle. The V gene's germline CDR1 is SGHDT and CDR2 YYEEEE. This CDR3 is built from 12 residues. The chain's CDR3 is CASSLVNTEAFF. The CDR3 coding sequence is TGTGCCAGCAGCCTAGTGAACACTGAAGCTTTCTTT. Full variable domain (missing parts from reference TRBV5-6 and TRBJ1-1): DAGVTQSPTHLIKTRGQQVTLRCSPKSGHDTVSWYQQALGQGPQFIFQYYEEEERQRGNFPDRFSGHQFPNYSSELNVNALLLGDSALYLCASSLVNTEAFFGQGTRLTVV.

The CDR3 reads CASSEAQGTGSYEQYF. The CDR3 region has the DNA TGTGCCAGCAGTGAAGCGCAGGGGACAGGATCCTACGAGCAGTACTTC. The chain uses TRBV2 and TRBJ2-7; 8 bases agree with TRBD1. The CDR3 length is 16 residues. V was pared by 0 bases and J by 1 base, with 5 bases of the junction left unmatched. Germline V gene sequence: CDR1 SNHLY, CDR2 FYNNEI.

The rearrangement links TRBV27 to TRBJ1-5; D remains ambiguous. The CDR3 spans 15 residues. V dropped 10 bases and J dropped 0 bases, with 16 bases sitting between them. Germline assignment: CDR1 MNHEY and CDR2 SMNVEV (reference sequence). CDR3 amino acids: CATRGIGNSNQPQHF. For the CDR3, the DNA is TGTGCCACGCGGGGTATCGGAAATAGCAATCAGCCCCAGCATTTT.

The chain joins TRBV30 to TRBJ2-5; 9 bases fit TRBD2. The CDR3 spans 15 residues. V was clipped by 4 bases and J by 5 bases; unmatched bases: 11. Germline CDR1 reads GTSNPN; CDR2 reads SVGIG (reference sequence). The CDR3 bases are TGTGCCTGGAACCGCGGGGGGGTGGGATCGGAGACCCAGTACTTC. This gives the protein CAWNRGGVGSETQYF.

The chain recombines TRBV7-2 with TRBJ2-1, with D possibly TRBD2 on 5 matching bases. The CDR3 covers 15 residues. Germline loops: CDR1 SGHTA, CDR2 FQGNSA. Between the trimmed V and J ends, which lost 2 bases and 5 bases, there was a span of 13 bases. This CDR3 is CASSLSGGLNNEQFF. The CDR3 DNA is TGTGCCAGCAGCTTATCCGGCGGGCTGAACAATGAGCAGTTCTTC.

V is TRBV30 and J is TRBJ1-2, with no clear D. The CDR3 loop spans 11 amino acids. The V and J ends lost 4 bases and 2 bases respectively, with 5 bases between them. Germline loops: CDR1 GTSNPN, CDR2 SVGIG (reference sequence). The CDR3 nucleotides are TGTGCCTGGAACCAGAACTATGGCTACACCTTC. It yields the protein CAWNQNYGYTF.

The J gene is TRBJ1-5, the V gene TRBV19, with D possibly being TRBD1 (6 bases). The ends were cut back, 0 bases at V and 0 bases at J, with 12 bases in the middle. Germline-derived CDR1 and CDR2 are LNHDA and SQIVND (reference sequence). This CDR3 contains 17 residues. The CDR3 protein is CASSIDRGTTSNQPQHF. The CDR3 DNA sequence: TGTGCCAGTAGTATAGATAGGGGGACTACTAGCAATCAGCCCCAGCATTTT. Drawing the rest from reference TRBV19 and TRBJ1-5, the complete variable domain is DGGITQSPKYLFRKEGQNVTLSCEQNLNHDAMYWYRQDPGQGLRLIYYSQIVNDFQKGDIAEGYSVSREKKESFPLTVTSAQKNPTAFYLCASSIDRGTTSNQPQHFGDGTRLSIL.

This clone was recorded once. The chain uses TRBV18 and TRBJ2-2; 7 positions match TRBD2. Germline V gene data show CDR1 as KGHSH and CDR2 as LQKENI. V shed 1 base, J shed 0 bases, and the junction held 2 bases outside the gene matches. The CDR3 has 16 amino acids. The CDR3 sequence is CASSPRGGANTGELFF. The DNA of the CDR3 is TGTGCCAGCTCACCACGGGGAGGGGCGAACACCGGGGAGCTGTTTTTT.

The chain recombines TRBV7-2 with TRBJ1-3, with 10 bases identical to TRBD1. This CDR3 is 15 amino acids long. V lost 3 bases, J lost 4 bases, and 3 bases stayed unmatched. Germline loops: CDR1 SGHTA, CDR2 FQGNSA. CDR3 in DNA: TGTGCCAGCAGCTTTGGACAGGGGGTCGGAAACACCATATATTTT. It yields the protein CASSFGQGVGNTIYF.

In this sample, this clone turned up once. The chain combines TRBV29-1 with TRBJ1-1; the match to TRBD1 covers 8 bases. The CDR3 totals 13 residues. Per germline, CDR1 SQVTM and CDR2 ANQGSEA. V lost 6 bases and J lost 4; bases outside the gene matches: 7. CDR3 nucleotides: TGCAGCGTCGGACAGGGAGTGGCCACTGAAGCTTTCTTT. Its translation is CSVGQGVATEAFF.

This clone was observed a few times. V is TRBV11-2 and J is TRBJ1-6, with D hard to call. The CDR3 has 12 amino acids. Between the trimmed V and J ends, which lost 3 bases and 12 bases, there was a span of 9 bases. CDR1 is SGHAT and CDR2 is FQNNGV in the germline V gene. In DNA, the CDR3 is TGTGCCAGCAGCTTCTTGGGAGGACCCCTCCACTTT. Its protein is CASSFLGGPLHF.

This chain joins TRBV15 and TRBJ2-3; D not resolved. This CDR3 has 14 amino acids. The V and J ends lost 6 bases and 0 bases respectively, with 10 bases between them. Germline V gene data show CDR1 as LNHNV and CDR2 as YYDKDF (reference sequence). CDR3 residues: CATRATASTDTQYF. The CDR3 DNA sequence: TGTGCCACCAGAGCAACCGCTAGCACAGATACGCAGTATTTT.

The V call is TRBV11-3, the J call TRBJ2-5; D ambiguous. The CDR3 spans 16 residues. V dropped 5 bases and J dropped 1 base, with 17 bases sitting between them. The V gene's germline CDR1 is SGHNT and CDR2 YENEEA. CDR3 sequence: CASSPPTPTLQETQYF. CDR3 bases: TGTGCCAGCAGCCCGCCGACTCCCACCCTCCAAGAGACCCAGTACTTC.

The chain has TRBV2 and TRBJ2-7; the match to TRBD1 covers 9 bases. The CDR3 length is 15 residues. Germline CDR1 is SNHLY and CDR2 is FYNNEI. V shed 6 bases and J 2 bases; nucleotides not matched to a gene: 8. This CDR3 reads CASSTGQGPTYEQYF. The CDR3 DNA reads as TGTGCCAGCAGCACAGGACAGGGGCCTACCTACGAGCAGTACTTC.

This clone has only one observation. This chain connects TRBV10-3 to TRBJ2-3; possible D gene TRBD2, 6 bases. V lost 2 bases and J lost 6, with 6 bases in between. Germline assignment: CDR1 ENHRY and CDR2 SYGVKD. The CDR3 runs to 12 residues. The CDR3 here is CAISEGGDTQYF. For the CDR3, the DNA is TGTGCCATCAGTGAGGGGGGGGATACGCAGTATTTT.

CDR3 DNA: TGTGCCAGCAGCTCGAAACAGGGGTCCTACGAGCAGTACTTC. Translation: CASSSKQGSYEQYF. This chain joins TRBV5-4 and TRBJ2-7; 7 nucleotides align to TRBD1. CDR3 length: 14 residues. With 3 bases clipped from V and 1 base from J, the junction kept 4 bases outside the gene matches. Germline CDR1 is SGHNT and CDR2 is YYREEE (reference sequence).

The chain carries TRBV7-9 and TRBJ2-5; 8 nucleotides match TRBD1. This CDR3 comprises 15 residues. V was clipped by 8 bases and J by 5 bases; unmatched bases: 13. CDR1 is SEHNR, CDR2 FQNEAQ, per germline (reference sequence). The CDR3 DNA sequence: TGTGCCAGCCTCTTCCCCGACAGGGGTGAGGAGACCCAGTACTTC. This gives the protein CASLFPDRGEETQYF. The variable domain in full, completed from reference TRBV7-9 and TRBJ2-5, reads DTGVSQNPRHKITKRGQNVTFRCDPISEHNRLYWYRQTLGQGPEFLTYFQNEAQLEKSRLLSDRFSAERPKGSFSTLEIQRTEQGDSAMYLCASLFPDRGEETQYFGPGTRLLVL.

The CDR3 region has the DNA TGCAGTGCTAGTGGAGCGGAGGGCATCACAGATACGCAGTATTTT. Residues: CSASGAEGITDTQYF. The chain recombines TRBV20-1 with TRBJ2-3; D may be TRBD2 (6 bases). V was cut by 3 bases and J by 2 bases, with 15 bases left in between. CDR1 is DFQATT and CDR2 is SNEGSKA in the germline V gene (reference sequence). CDR3 length: 15 amino acids.

This sequence joins TRBV13 and TRBJ2-3; possible D gene TRBD2, 5 bases. The CDR3 has 16 residues. The germline V and J ends were trimmed by 0 bases and 9 bases, with 19 bases remaining between them. In germline, CDR1 is PRHDT, CDR2 FYEKMQ (reference sequence). The CDR3 region is CASSLGRLAGQETQYF. The CDR3 coding sequence is TGTGCCAGCAGCTTAGGTCGCCTAGCCGGGCAGGAGACGCAGTATTTT.

This chain connects TRBV5-4 to TRBJ1-4, with no clear D. Per germline, CDR1 SGHNT and CDR2 YYREEE (reference sequence). The length of the CDR3 is 15 residues. Deletions cut 4 bases from V and 0 bases from J, with 10 bases between. CDR3 amino acids: CASSMTQATNEKLFF. In DNA form, the CDR3 reads TGTGCCAGCAGCATGACACAAGCAACTAATGAAAAACTGTTTTTT.

The chain carries TRBV9 and TRBJ2-2, with 8 bases identical to TRBD2. Germline V lookup: CDR1 SGDLS, CDR2 YYNGEE. The V and J ends lost 3 bases and 1 base, in that order; junction bases with no gene match: 5. The CDR3 totals 16 residues. CDR3 in amino acids: CASSERLARNTGELFF. CDR3 nucleotides: TGTGCCAGCAGCGAGAGACTAGCGAGGAACACCGGGGAGCTGTTTTTT. Drawing the rest from reference TRBV9 and TRBJ2-2, the complete variable domain is DSGVTQTPKHLITATGQRVTLRCSPRSGDLSVYWYQQSLDQGLQFLIQYYNGEERAKGNILERFSAQQFPDLHSELNLSSLELGDSALYFCASSERLARNTGELFFGEGSRLTVL.

This sequence joins TRBV24-1 and TRBJ2-1; D is undetermined. V lost 7 bases to trimming and J lost 0 bases, with 15 bases between them. Germline values: CDR1 KGHDR, CDR2 SFDVKD. The CDR3 length is 16 residues. For the CDR3, the DNA is TGTGCCACCAGCTCAACGCACCGCGTCTCCTACAATGAGCAGTTCTTC. Protein product: CATSSTHRVSYNEQFF.

The V gene is TRBV6-1, the J gene TRBJ2-1; the D gene is possibly TRBD2 (7 bases). The CDR3 is 15 amino acids. Germline values: CDR1 MNHNS, CDR2 SASEGT. Between the trimmed V and J ends, which lost 1 base and 5 bases, there was a span of 12 bases. The CDR3 loop is CASSEGGGPHNEQFF. The CDR3 DNA reads as TGTGCCAGCAGTGAAGGGGGGGGGCCTCACAATGAGCAGTTCTTC.

The gene calls are TRBV6-1 and TRBJ2-3; 13 bases map to TRBD2. J was trimmed by 1 base and V by 4 bases; bases with no gene match: 11. CDR1 and CDR2 from the germline V gene are MNHNS and SASEGT. This CDR3 contains 19 residues. The CDR3 bases are TGTGCCAGCAGTGGCCTTACTAGCGGGGGGGCCGAACGCACAGATACGCAGTATTTT. Translated: CASSGLTSGGAERTDTQYF.

This sequence joins TRBV27 and TRBJ2-2; 11 bases fit TRBD1. Germline V gives CDR1 MNHEY, CDR2 SMNVEV (reference sequence). Losses at the gene ends were 8 bases for V and 5 bases for J; bases not matched to a gene: 4. CDR3 length: 14 amino acids. This CDR3 reads CASGQGAWTGELFF. CDR3 DNA sequence: TGTGCCAGCGGACAGGGGGCATGGACCGGGGAGCTGTTTTTT.

The chain has TRBV4-1 and TRBJ1-4, with D perhaps TRBD1 (5 bases). The CDR3 length is 15 residues. The V and J ends lost 1 base and 4 bases respectively, with 10 bases between them. The germline V gene has CDR1 MGHRA and CDR2 YSYEKL. In DNA, the CDR3 is TGCGCCAGCAGCCAAGTGCGGGGGAGTAATGAAAAACTGTTTTTT. It translates to CASSQVRGSNEKLFF.

In its sample, this clone was seen once. The chain employs TRBV4-1 and TRBJ2-2; TRBD2 matches at 7 bases. Germline values: CDR1 MGHRA, CDR2 YSYEKL. V lost 6 bases, J lost 6 bases, and 10 bases stayed unmatched. The CDR3 loop spans 15 amino acids. In DNA, the CDR3 is TGCGCCAGCAGGAACCCGTGGGAGGGCCCCGGGGAGCTGTTTTTT. It codes for CASRNPWEGPGELFF.